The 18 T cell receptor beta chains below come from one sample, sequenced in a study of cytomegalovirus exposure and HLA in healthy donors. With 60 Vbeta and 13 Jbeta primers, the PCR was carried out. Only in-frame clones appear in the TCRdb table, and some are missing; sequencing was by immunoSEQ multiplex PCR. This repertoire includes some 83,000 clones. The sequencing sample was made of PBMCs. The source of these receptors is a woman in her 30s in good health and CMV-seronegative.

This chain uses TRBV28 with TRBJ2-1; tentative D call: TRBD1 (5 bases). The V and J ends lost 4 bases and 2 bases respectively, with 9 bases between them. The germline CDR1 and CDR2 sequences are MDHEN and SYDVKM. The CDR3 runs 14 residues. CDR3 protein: CASSYIGAYNEQFF. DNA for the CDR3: TGTGCCAGCAGTTATATAGGGGCCTACAATGAGCAGTTCTTC.

This CDR3 is CASSSTLGAGGTDTQYF. The CDR3 region has the DNA TGCGCCAGCAGTTCTACTCTAGGGGCGGGGGGCACAGATACGCAGTATTTT. The chain couples TRBV5-1 to TRBJ2-3, with 7 bases fitting TRBD2. The CDR3 totals 17 residues. Looked up from germline, CDR1 is SGHRS and CDR2 is YFSETQ. Germline trimming cut 5 bases from V and 1 base from J; bases unmatched to any gene: 13.

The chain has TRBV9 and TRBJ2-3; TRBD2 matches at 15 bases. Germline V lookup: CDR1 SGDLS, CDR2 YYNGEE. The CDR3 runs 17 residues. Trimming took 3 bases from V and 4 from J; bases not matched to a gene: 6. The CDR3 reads CASSDGLAGGLADTQYF. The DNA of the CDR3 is TGTGCCAGCAGCGACGGACTAGCGGGGGGGCTAGCAGATACGCAGTATTTT.

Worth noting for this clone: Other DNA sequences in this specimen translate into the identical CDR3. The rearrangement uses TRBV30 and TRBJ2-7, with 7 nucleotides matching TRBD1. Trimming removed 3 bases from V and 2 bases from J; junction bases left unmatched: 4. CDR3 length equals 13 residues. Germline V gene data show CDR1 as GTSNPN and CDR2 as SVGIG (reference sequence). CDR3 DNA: TGTGCCTGGAGCCTAAGGGGGCCCTACGAGCAGTACTTC. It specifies CAWSLRGPYEQYF.

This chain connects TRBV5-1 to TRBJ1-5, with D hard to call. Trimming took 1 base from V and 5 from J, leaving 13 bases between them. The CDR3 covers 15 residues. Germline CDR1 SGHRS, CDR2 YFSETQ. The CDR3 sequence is CASSLSRKRDQPQHF. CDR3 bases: TGCGCCAGCAGCTTGAGTCGGAAGCGGGATCAGCCCCAGCATTTT.

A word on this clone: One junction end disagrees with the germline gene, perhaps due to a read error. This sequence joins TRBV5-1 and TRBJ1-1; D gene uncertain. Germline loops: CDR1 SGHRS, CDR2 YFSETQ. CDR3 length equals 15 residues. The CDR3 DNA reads TGCGCCAGCAGCTTGGTAGGAGGGAGTAACACTGAAGATTTCTTT. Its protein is CASSLVGGSNTEDFF.

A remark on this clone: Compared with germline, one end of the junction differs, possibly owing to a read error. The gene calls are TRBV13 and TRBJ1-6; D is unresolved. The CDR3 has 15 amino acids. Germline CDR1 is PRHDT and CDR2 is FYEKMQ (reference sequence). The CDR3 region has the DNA TGTGCCAGCAGCTTATCCGAGGAGATTAATTCACCCCTCCCCTTT. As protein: CASSLSEEINSPLPF.

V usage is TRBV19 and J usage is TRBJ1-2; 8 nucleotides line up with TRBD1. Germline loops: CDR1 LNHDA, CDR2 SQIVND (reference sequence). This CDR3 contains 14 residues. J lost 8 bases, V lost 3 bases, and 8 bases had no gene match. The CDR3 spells CASSMADRAEGYTF. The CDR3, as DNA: TGTGCCAGTAGTATGGCGGACAGGGCGGAGGGCTACACCTTC.

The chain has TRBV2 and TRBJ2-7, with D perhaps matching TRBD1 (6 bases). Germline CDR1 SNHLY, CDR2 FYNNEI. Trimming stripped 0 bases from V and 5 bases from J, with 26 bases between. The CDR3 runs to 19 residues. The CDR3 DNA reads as TGTGCCAGCAGTGAAGCGTTGCAGGGGACGCTTACTTCCCGGGACGAGCAGTACTTC. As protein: CASSEALQGTLTSRDEQYF.

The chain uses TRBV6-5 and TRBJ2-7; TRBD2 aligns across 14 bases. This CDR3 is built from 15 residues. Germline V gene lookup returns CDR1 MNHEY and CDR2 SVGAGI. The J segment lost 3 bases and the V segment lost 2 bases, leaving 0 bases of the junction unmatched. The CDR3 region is CASSYGTSGGYEQYF. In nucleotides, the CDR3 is TGTGCCAGCAGTTACGGGACTAGCGGGGGCTACGAGCAGTACTTC.

CDR3 loop: CASSSPGSSYNEQFF. The CDR3, as DNA: TGTGCCAGCAGCTCCCCCGGTAGCTCCTACAATGAGCAGTTCTTC. This chain links TRBV7-9 with TRBJ2-1, with D hard to call. V lost 4 bases to trimming and J lost 0 bases, with 10 bases between them. The CDR3 is 15 amino acids. The germline CDR1 and CDR2 sequences are SEHNR and FQNEAQ (reference sequence).

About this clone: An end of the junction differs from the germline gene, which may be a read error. Written as DNA, the CDR3 is TGTGCCGGGAGTGTAGACGCGGCTTACTACAATGAGCAGTTCTTC. Protein product: CAGSVDAAYYNEQFF. This chain uses TRBV30 with TRBJ2-1; D is perhaps TRBD2 (5 bases). Germline V gene data show CDR1 as GTSNPN and CDR2 as SVGIG (reference sequence). The CDR3 is 15 amino acids.

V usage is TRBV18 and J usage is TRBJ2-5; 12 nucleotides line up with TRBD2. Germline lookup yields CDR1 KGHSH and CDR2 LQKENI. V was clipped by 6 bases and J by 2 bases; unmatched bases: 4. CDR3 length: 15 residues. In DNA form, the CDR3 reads TGTGCCAGCTCCCCAGGGACTAGCGGGCAAGAGACCCAGTACTTC. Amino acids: CASSPGTSGQETQYF.

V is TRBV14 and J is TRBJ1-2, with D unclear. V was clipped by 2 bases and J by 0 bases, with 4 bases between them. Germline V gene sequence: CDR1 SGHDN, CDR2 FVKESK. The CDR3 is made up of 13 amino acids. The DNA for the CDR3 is TGTGCCAGCAGCCAACTAGCTAACTATGGCTACACCTTC. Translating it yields CASSQLANYGYTF. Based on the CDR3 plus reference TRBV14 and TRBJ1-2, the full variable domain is EAGVTQFPSHSVIEKGQTVTLRCDPISGHDNLYWYRRVMGKEIKFLLHFVKESKQDESGMPNNRFLAERTGGTYSTLKVQPAELEDSGVYFCASSQLANYGYTFGSGTRLTVV.

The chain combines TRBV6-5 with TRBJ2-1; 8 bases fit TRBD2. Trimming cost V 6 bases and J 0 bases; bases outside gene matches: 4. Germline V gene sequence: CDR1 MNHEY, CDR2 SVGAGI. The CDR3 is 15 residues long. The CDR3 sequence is CASSRSGSSYNEQFF. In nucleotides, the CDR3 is TGTGCCAGCAGCCGCAGCGGGAGCTCCTACAATGAGCAGTTCTTC.

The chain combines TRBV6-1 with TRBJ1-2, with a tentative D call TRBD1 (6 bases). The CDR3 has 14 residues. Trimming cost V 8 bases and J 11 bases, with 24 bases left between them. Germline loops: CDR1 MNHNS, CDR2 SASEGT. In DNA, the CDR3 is TGTGCCAGCGGGGGGGGCTATGGGGACCCTGGTTACACCTTC. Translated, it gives CASGGGYGDPGYTF.

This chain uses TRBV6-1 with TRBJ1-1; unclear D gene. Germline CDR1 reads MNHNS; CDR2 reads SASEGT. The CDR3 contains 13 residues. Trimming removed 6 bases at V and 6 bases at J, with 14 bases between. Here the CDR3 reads CASSSGNLAEAFF. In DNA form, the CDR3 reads TGTGCCAGCAGCTCAGGAAATTTAGCTGAAGCTTTCTTT.

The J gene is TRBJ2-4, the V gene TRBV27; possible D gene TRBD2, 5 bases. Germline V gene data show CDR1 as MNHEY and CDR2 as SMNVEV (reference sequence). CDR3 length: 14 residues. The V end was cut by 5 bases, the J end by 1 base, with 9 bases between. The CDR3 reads CASSPSGAKNIQYF. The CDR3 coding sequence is TGTGCCAGCAGTCCTTCGGGGGCCAAAAACATTCAGTACTTC.